Sequencing of this T cell receptor (beta chain) was carried out in a study of cytomegalovirus exposure and HLA in healthy donors (dated by TCRdb to between 2016 and 2019). For the wider study: An earlier analysis of approximately 640 of the donors reported 250 to 350 Gb of sequence data and 117 million unique TCR beta sequences from about 179 million T cells. HLA typing included class I and class II loci at four-digit resolution. Donor age, sex, ethnicity and CMV serostatus were compiled together with the repertoire data. Typing coverage differed by locus: A, B, C, DRB1 and DQB1 were typed in about 620-640 donors, DQA1 in about 510, DPA1 in approximately 610, and DPB1 in 450 to 490. To predict cytomegalovirus infection status, the study combined high-throughput TCR immunosequencing, statistical association of individual TCRs with disease status, and machine learning. The T cell repertoires of several hundred subjects were profiled by immunosequencing and related to cytomegalovirus serostatus. All discovery cohort repertoires had been generated using a single sequencing platform. In a later analysis, previously published TCR beta repertoires from 550 to 750 donors were re-analyzed and high-resolution HLA genotyping was added so that TCR occurrence patterns could be studied. Of the roughly 400 genotyped donors, over 80% were placed in the genetic ancestry cluster associated with self-reported Caucasian donors. An early release covering 500 to 750 HLA-typed donors comprised about 310 gigabases of sequencing data and tens of millions of unique TCR sequences. Four or five DR-DQ haplotypes were handled as single units for association and clustering, since linkage in the cohort was strong. An earlier analysis of roughly 600 of the donors used high-throughput TCR beta sequencing to judge whether each TCR beta V gene segment behaved as functional or pseudogenic. A later genetic analysis used genome-wide SNP genotypes for about 60% of the roughly 700 donors, treating that subset as a discovery cohort. Among about 370 genotyped donors of the cohort, an average of about 220,000 unique TCR beta nucleotide sequences was sequenced per donor, of which about 19% were non-productive. Rather than drawing on any new phenotypic data, the later analysis identified candidate immune exposures from TCR beta sequences and the way those sequences occurred across donors. Besides the first cohort of about 730 subjects, a separate validation cohort made up of 120 or so different subjects was used. The aim of the study was to test whether cataloging public T cell receptors could identify signatures of past pathogen exposure. Results the study describes overall, beyond this receptor: An association between a missense DCLRE1C variant and V-gene and J-gene trimming of TCR beta chains was found in a later genetic analysis and replicated in an independent cohort. In vitro tests confirmed that three of the cytomegalovirus-associated TCR beta chains recognize cytomegalovirus antigens. CMV serostatus was the only immune exposure information available for the cohort. In both the original and validation cohorts, the classifier was reported to diagnose cytomegalovirus status with high specificity and sensitivity. In a later analysis, TCR association rates were found to vary across HLA loci, with the most associated TCRs seen for DRB1 alleles and the fewest for HLA-C alleles. According to the authors, the approach could potentially be generalized to other disease states and immunological phenotypes. Sequencing depth was assumed to be roughly uniform across donors in the presence/absence analyses, though that assumption may not hold. Specific HLA alleles were associated with 15,000 to 20,000 TCR beta sequences at a false discovery rate of 0.05 in a later analysis. Correlated functional status among segregating V segments might be attributable to linkage disequilibrium, but an unknown experimental factor could not be ruled out. A cluster of highly shared sequence variants was judged likely to be a technical artifact of the sequencing pipeline. Most TCR sequences were observed very rarely across donors, whereas some public TCRs were present in many individuals. Strong co-occurrence of HLA alleles, especially DR and DQ, made assigning TCR associations to individual alleles difficult. In the study, 164 TCR beta chains were listed as associated with cytomegalovirus. In a later analysis, several top co-occurrence clusters were reported to appear linked to parvovirus B19, influenza, CMV and Epstein-Barr virus. Some IMGT-functional V segments, including TRBV6-2 and TRBV6-3, could not be distinguished by the 87-base-pair reads and were therefore excluded. This cohort had only TCR beta chains sequenced, and the lack of alpha or paired-chain data limited which features could be detected. Because some donors lacked HLA typing at each locus, the association tests relied only on the typed subset. A later analysis found that most CMV-associated TCR beta chains appeared HLA-restricted, with HLA associations seemingly driven largely by CMV exposure. A later analysis found that HLA-associated TCR beta chains were more clonally expanded and had lower generation probabilities than equally common non-associated chains. A further reported finding was that TCR beta sequences accurately predicted the HLA-A and HLA-B alleles for most subjects in the first cohort. In an earlier analysis of approximately 600 of the donors, most TCR beta V segments were observed in productive rearrangements about 87% or about 30% of the time, broadly matching IMGT annotations. A later genetic analysis reported fewer N-insertions in productive TCRs among donors in an Asian-associated ancestry cluster than the roughly 620-donor mean. The earlier analysis of fewer than 750 of the donors excluded some 16 rarely observed V segments, including chromosome 9 orphons, because counts were too low.

The library was obtained by the immunoSEQ multiplex PCR assay. A mixture of 60 forward primers for TCR Vbeta segments and 13 reverse primers for TCR Jbeta segments was used in the multiplex PCR. Amplification of the CDR3 region of rearranged TCR beta genes was performed with a multiplex PCR assay on genomic DNA. The amplified TCR beta libraries were sequenced on the Illumina HiSeq System as 87-base-pair reads. As for the authors' bioinformatics: A later analysis tallied 75 million to 95 million unique TCR beta chains across the 666 repertoires, and about 10 million of those chains were shared by two or more donors. A nearest-neighbor algorithm error-corrected the raw reads and collapsed the reads into unique sequences, merging closely related sequences to remove PCR and sequencing errors. V, D and J gene segments were assigned by aligning CDR3 sequences to IMGT reference sequences. For a sequence to be retained, a match of at least six nucleotides was required to both a V gene segment and a J gene segment. A rearrangement was called productive if the CDR3 had no stop codons and remained in frame with V and J, and every other rearrangement was called non-productive. CDR3 was defined by IMGT convention, running from the second conserved V-encoded cysteine to the conserved J-encoded phenylalanine. The earlier analysis of about 620 of the donors excluded sequences that lacked an unambiguous match to a single V gene segment. An earlier analysis of 587 of the donors called V segments functional above 56.7% productive rearrangements and segregating when the between-donor standard deviation exceeded 5%. To diagnose cytomegalovirus status from the catalog of TCR beta chain sequences, a statistical classification framework was built. In a later analysis, TCR nucleotide sequences were compared against IMGT/GENE-DB human TR gene sequences so that V and J genes could be assigned. The TCRdist pipeline was used in a later analysis to assign CDR3 sequences and most-parsimonious VDJ recombination scenarios. In a later analysis, each TCR beta chain was defined by its CDR3 amino acid sequence together with its V-gene family, and reads without a unique V-gene family were excluded. To address suspected cross-contamination and a sequencing artifact, a later analysis removed roughly 640 highly shared, low-generation-probability nucleotide sequences. A later analysis calculated a clonal expansion index for each public chain from normalized within-repertoire ranks of inferred template counts. In a later analysis, generation probabilities were computed with a VDJ recombination model fitted to out-of-frame rearrangements, and the resulting probabilities were checked against IGoR. In a later analysis, TCR-TCR, TCR-HLA and TCR-CMV co-occurrence was scored with hypergeometric tests, and a repertoire-size bias correction was applied to TCR pairs. To estimate false discovery rates, a later analysis permuted the HLA or CMV assignments 20 times. In a later analysis, co-occurring TCRs were grouped with DBSCAN, and TCRdist sequence similarity was added when clustering was performed within HLA-allele-positive subsets. Repertoires with fewer than 30,000 or more than 120,000 public chains were left out of co-occurrence clustering, as were about 5 repertoires with anomalous nucleotide sharing. TCRdb carries this immuneACCESS record with in-frame sequences only. Its versions omit some clonotypes, under half of them owing to an unresolved V gene in the studies checked, with the rest unexplained. The V and J calls and clone size were taken over from that table, and D and trimming were inferred from the DNA. This sample holds tens of thousands of clones; 65% to 70% were observed only once. The ten largest account for about a fifth of the sample.

The cohort was made up of around 720 healthy bone marrow donors. Cohort members were all nominally healthy when sampled, although unrecorded immune exposures were likely present. The donor tested CMV seropositive, placing the donor among the roughly 300 seropositive members of the cohort. A peripheral blood sample was collected from each donor, and TCR beta sequencing was performed on peripheral blood mononuclear cells. The Qiagen DNeasy Blood Extraction Kit was used to extract genomic DNA from the blood cell samples. Of note for this clone: Its antigen remains undetermined. Qualities for individual bases were not recorded, and no much larger clone is one base off.

Taken from the germline V gene, the CDR1 and CDR2 loops are SGDLS and YYNGEE. Trimming leaves V shorter by 4 bases and J shorter by 7 bases, with the junction holding 4 bases beyond the gene matches. The CDR3, cysteine through phenylalanine, is 13 amino acids long. Only the CDR3 part of the read is kept: 39 bases, read in frame from the first base. Recombination joined TRBV9 with TRBJ2-1; TRBD2 agrees with 8 junctional bases. Sequenced input: PBMCs. The receptor comes from a middle-aged man in good health and CMV-seropositive. In nucleotides, the sequence is TGTGCCAGCAGCCGGGGGGGTCTAAATGAGCAGTTCTTC. It codes for CASSRGGLNEQFF.